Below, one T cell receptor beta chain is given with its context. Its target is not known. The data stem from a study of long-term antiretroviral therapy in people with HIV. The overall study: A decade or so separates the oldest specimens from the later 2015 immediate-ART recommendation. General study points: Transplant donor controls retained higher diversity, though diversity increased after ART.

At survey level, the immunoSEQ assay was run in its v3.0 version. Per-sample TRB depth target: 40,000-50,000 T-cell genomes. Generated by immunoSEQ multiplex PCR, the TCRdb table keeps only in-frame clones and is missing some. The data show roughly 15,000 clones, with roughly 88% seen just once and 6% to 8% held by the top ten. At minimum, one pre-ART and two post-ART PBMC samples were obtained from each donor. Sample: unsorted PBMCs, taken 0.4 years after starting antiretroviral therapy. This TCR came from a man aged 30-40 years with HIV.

CDR3 sequence reads: CASSPSAGGPVEQFF. The DNA of the CDR3 is TGTGCCAGCAGCCCTTCAGCGGGGGGGCCTGTCGAGCAGTTCTTC. The chain couples TRBV9 to TRBJ2-1; 10 positions agree with TRBD2. Per germline, CDR1 SGDLS and CDR2 YYNGEE. After removal of 4 bases from V and 10 bases from J, the junction contained 11 bases not matched to a gene. This CDR3 spans 15 amino acids.